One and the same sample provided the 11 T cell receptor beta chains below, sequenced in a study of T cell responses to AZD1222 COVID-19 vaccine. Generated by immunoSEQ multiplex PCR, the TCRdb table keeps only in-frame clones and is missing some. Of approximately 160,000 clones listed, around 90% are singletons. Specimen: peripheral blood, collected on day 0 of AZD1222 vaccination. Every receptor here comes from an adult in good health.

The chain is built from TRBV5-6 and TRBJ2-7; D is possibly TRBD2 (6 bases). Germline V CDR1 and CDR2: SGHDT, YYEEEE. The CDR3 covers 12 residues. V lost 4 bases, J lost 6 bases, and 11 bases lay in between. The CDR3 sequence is CASSPGGTEQYF. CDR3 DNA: TGTGCCAGCAGCCCAGGAGGGACCGAGCAGTACTTC.

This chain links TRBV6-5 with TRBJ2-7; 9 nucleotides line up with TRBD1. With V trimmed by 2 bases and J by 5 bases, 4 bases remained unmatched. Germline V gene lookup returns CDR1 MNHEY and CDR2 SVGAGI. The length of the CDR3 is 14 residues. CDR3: CASSYGDREHEQYF. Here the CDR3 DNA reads TGTGCCAGCAGTTACGGGGACAGGGAACACGAGCAGTACTTC.

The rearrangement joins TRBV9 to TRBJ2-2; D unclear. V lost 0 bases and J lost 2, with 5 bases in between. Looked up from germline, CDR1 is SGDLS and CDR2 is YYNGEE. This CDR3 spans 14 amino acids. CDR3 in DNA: TGTGCCAGCAGCGTAGGAGTTAACACCGGGGAGCTGTTTTTT. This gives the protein CASSVGVNTGELFF.

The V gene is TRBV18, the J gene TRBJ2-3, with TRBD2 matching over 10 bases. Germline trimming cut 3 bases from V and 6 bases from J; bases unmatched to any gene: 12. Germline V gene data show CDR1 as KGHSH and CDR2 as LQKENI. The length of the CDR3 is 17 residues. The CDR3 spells CASSPPGLAKLGDTQYF. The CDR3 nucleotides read TGTGCCAGCTCACCCCCGGGACTAGCGAAACTTGGCGATACGCAGTATTTT. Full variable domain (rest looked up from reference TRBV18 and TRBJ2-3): NAGVMQNPRHLVRRRGQEARLRCSPMKGHSHVYWYRQLPEEGLKFMVYLQKENIIDESGMPKERFSAEFPKEGPSILRIQQVVRGDSAAYFCASSPPGLAKLGDTQYFGPGTRLTVL.

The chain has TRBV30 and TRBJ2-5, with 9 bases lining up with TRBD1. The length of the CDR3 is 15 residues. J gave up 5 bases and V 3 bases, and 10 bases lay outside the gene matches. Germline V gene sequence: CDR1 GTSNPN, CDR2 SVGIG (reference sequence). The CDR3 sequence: CAWSWGTGSLETQYF. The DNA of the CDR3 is TGTGCCTGGAGCTGGGGGACAGGGAGTTTGGAGACCCAGTACTTC.

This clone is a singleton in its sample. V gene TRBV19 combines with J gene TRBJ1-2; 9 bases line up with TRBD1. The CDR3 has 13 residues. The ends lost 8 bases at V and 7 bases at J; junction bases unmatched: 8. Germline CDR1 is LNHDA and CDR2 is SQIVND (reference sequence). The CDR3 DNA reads TGTGCCAGTGAATCACGGACAGGGGTTGGCTACACCTTC. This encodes CASESRTGVGYTF.

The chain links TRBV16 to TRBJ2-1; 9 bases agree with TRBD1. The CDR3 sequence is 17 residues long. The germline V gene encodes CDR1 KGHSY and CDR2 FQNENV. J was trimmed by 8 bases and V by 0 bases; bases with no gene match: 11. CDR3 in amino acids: CASSQSSIGQGHDEQFF. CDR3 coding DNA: TGTGCCAGCAGCCAATCAAGTATAGGACAGGGGCATGATGAGCAGTTCTTC. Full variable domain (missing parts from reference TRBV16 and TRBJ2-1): GEEVAQTPKHLVRGEGQKAKLYCAPIKGHSYVFWYQQVLKNEFKFLISFQNENVFDETGMPKERFSAKCLPNSPCSLEIQATKLEDSAVYFCASSQSSIGQGHDEQFFGPGTRLTVL.

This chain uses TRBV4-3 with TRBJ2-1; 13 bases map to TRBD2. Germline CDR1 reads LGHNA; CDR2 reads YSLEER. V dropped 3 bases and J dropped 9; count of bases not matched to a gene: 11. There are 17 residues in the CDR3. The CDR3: CASSHPSLAGGGVEQFF. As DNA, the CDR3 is TGCGCCAGCAGCCACCCATCACTAGCGGGAGGGGGTGTTGAGCAGTTCTTC.

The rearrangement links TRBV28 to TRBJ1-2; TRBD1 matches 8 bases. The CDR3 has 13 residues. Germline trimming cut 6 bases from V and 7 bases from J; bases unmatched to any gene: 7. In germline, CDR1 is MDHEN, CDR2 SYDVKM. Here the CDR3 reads CASRTTGAPGYTF. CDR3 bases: TGTGCCAGCAGAACGACAGGGGCTCCTGGCTACACCTTC.

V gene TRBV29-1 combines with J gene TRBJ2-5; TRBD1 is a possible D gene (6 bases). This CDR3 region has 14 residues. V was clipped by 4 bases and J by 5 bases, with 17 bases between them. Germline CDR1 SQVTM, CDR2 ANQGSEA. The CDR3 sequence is CSVGGQALGETQYF. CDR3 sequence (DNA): TGCAGCGTTGGGGGGCAGGCTTTAGGGGAGACCCAGTACTTC. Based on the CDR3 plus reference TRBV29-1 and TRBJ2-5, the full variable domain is SAVISQKPSRDICQRGTSLTIQCQVDSQVTMMFWYRQQPGQSLTLIATANQGSEATYESGFVIDKFPISRPNLTFSTLTVSNMSPEDSSIYLCSVGGQALGETQYFGPGTRLLVL.

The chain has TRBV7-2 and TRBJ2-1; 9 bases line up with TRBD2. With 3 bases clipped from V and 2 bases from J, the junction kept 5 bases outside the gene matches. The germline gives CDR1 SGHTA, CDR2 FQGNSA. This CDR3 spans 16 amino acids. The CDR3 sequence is CASSLPLAGTYNEQFF. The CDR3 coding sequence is TGTGCCAGCAGCTTGCCGCTAGCGGGGACCTACAATGAGCAGTTCTTC.